The table lists the clone carrying this T cell receptor beta chain with a few counts. This entry comes from a study of CD8+ T cells in alopecia areata. Trimming left V 5 bases short and J 8 bases short, with 16 bases between. Germline CDR1 and CDR2: PRHDT and FYEKMQ (reference sequence). CDR3 size: 14 residues. Treatment: oral pan-JAK inhibitor, 5-10 mg twice daily. The sequencing template was cDNA reverse transcribed from extracted RNA. Libraries were prepared by immunoSEQ multiplex PCR; TCRdb keeps only in-frame clonotypes and omits some of them. The sample has 35,000 to 45,000 clones, roughly 92% seen once.

The chain employs TRBV13 and TRBJ2-1, with D perhaps matching TRBD1 or TRBD2 (5 bases each). The sequence was obtained from a human donor with alopecia areata. The sample here was CD8+ T cells sorted from blood, taken at week 24, from a patient treated with tofacitinib. As DNA, the CDR3 is TGTGCCAGCAGCGCCACCGGGACGAGGGATGAGCAGTTCTTC. Protein sequence: CASSATGTRDEQFF.